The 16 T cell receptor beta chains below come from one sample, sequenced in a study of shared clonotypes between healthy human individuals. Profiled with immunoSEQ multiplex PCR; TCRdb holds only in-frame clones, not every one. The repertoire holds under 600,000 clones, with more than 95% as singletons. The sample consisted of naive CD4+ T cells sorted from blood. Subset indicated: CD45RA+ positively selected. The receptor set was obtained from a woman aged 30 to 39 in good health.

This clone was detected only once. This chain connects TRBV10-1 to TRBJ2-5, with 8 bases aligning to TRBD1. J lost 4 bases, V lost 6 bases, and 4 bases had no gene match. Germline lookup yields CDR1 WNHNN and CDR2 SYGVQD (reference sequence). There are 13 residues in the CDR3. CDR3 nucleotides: TGCGCCAGCAGCAGGGGGCGAGCAGAGACCCAGTACTTC. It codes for CASSRGRAETQYF.

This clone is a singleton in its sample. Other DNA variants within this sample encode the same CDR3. This chain's CDR3 is CASSPPSQETQYF. The CDR3 bases are TGTGCCAGCTCACCACCGTCCCAAGAGACCCAGTACTTC. The chain couples TRBV18 to TRBJ2-5, with D unclear. Germline V gene lookup returns CDR1 KGHSH and CDR2 LQKENI. V shed 0 bases and J shed 1 base, with 3 bases lying between them. This CDR3 has 13 amino acids.

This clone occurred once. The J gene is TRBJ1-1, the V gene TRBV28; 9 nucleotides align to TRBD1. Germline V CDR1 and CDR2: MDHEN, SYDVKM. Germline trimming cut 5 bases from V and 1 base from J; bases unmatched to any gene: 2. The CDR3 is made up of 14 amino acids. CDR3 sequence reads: CASSTGGANTEAFF. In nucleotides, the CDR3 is TGTGCCAGCAGTACAGGGGGCGCGAACACTGAAGCTTTCTTT.

CDR3 sequence: CASSFPDSFYEQYF. As DNA, the CDR3 is TGTGCCAGCAGTTTTCCGGACAGTTTCTACGAGCAGTACTTC. The V gene is TRBV6-6, the J gene TRBJ2-5, with a weak D call TRBD1 (6 bases). The J call may be in error: the DNA end matches TRBJ2-7 better. The CDR3 covers 14 residues. Per the germline V gene, CDR1 is MNHNY and CDR2 is SVGAGI (reference sequence).

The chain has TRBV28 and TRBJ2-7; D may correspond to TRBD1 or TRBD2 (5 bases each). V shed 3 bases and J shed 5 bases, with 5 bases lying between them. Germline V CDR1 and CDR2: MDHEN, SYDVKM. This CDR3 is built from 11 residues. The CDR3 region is CASSLGDEQYF. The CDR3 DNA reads TGTGCCAGCAGTTTGGGGGACGAGCAGTACTTC.

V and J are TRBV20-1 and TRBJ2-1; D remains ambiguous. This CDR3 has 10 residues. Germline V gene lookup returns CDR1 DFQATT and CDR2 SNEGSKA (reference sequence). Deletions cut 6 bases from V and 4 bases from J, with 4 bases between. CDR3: CSAYYNEQFF. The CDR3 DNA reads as TGCAGTGCCTATTACAATGAGCAGTTCTTC.

In DNA, the CDR3 is TGTGCCTGGAGTAGTGGCAGATCCGGAAACACCATATATTTT. It specifies CAWSSGRSGNTIYF. V usage is TRBV30 and J usage is TRBJ1-3, with D uncertain. Germline V gives CDR1 GTSNPN, CDR2 SVGIG (reference sequence). V lost 2 bases to trimming and J lost 4 bases, with 12 bases between them. This CDR3 has 14 amino acids.

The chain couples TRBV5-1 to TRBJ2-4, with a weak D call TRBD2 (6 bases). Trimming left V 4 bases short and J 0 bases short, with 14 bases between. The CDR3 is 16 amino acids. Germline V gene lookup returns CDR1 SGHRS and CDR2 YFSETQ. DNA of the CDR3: TGCGCCAGCAGCCCGGCGGGGCAGCTAGCCAAAAACATTCAGTACTTC. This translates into CASSPAGQLAKNIQYF.

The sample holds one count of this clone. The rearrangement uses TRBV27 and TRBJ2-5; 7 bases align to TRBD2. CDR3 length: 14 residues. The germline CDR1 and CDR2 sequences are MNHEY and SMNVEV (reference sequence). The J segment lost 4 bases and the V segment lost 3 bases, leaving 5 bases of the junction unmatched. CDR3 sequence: CASSLAGVLETQYF. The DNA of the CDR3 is TGTGCCAGCAGTTTGGCGGGAGTTTTAGAGACCCAGTACTTC.

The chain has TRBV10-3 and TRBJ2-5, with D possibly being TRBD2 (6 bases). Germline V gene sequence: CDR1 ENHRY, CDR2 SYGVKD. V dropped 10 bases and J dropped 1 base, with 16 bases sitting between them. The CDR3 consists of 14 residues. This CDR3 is CATRAGLGQETQYF. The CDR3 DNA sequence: TGTGCCACCAGGGCGGGGTTGGGCCAAGAGACCCAGTACTTC.

The CDR3 is CAWSLYPSEETQYF. CDR3 nucleotide sequence: TGTGCCTGGAGTCTTTACCCTAGCGAAGAGACCCAGTACTTC. The J gene is TRBJ2-5, the V gene TRBV30, with D tentatively TRBD2 (6 bases). The length of the CDR3 is 14 residues. CDR1 is GTSNPN and CDR2 is SVGIG in the germline V gene (reference sequence). V shed 2 bases and J shed 3 bases, with 13 bases lying between them. The full variable domain, its missing parts supplied by reference TRBV30 and TRBJ2-5, is SQTIHQWPATLVQPVGSPLSLECTVEGTSNPNLYWYRQAAGRGLQLLFYSVGIGQISSEVPQNLSASRPQDRQFILSSKKLLLSDSGFYLCAWSLYPSEETQYFGPGTRLLVL.

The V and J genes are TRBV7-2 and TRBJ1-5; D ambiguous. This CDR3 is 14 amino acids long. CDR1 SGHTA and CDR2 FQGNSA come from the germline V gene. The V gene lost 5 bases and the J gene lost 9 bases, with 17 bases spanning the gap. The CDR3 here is CASSNRASERPQHF. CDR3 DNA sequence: TGTGCCAGCAGCAACCGGGCCTCCGAGAGGCCCCAGCATTTT.

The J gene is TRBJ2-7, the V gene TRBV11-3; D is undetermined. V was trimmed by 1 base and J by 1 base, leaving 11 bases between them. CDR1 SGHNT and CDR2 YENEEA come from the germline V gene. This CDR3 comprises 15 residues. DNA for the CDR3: TGTGCCAGCAGCTTAGGTGCCGAAGGGTCCTACGAGCAGTACTTC. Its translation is CASSLGAEGSYEQYF.

The CDR3 sequence: CASSQRGQPQVNEQFF. In nucleotides, the CDR3 is TGCGCCAGCAGCCAACGAGGACAGCCACAGGTTAATGAGCAGTTCTTC. The rearrangement joins TRBV5-1 to TRBJ2-1, with D maybe TRBD1 (6 bases). The CDR3 length is 16 residues. Trimming took off 4 bases at V and 7 bases at J, with 21 bases between the two ends. Germline loops: CDR1 SGHRS, CDR2 YFSETQ.

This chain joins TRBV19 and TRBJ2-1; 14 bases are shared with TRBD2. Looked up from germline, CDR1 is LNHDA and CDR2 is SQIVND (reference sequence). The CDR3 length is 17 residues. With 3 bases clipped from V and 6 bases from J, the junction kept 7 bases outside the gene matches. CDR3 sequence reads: CASSMSSGTSGGNEQFF. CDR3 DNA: TGTGCCAGTAGTATGTCATCGGGGACTAGCGGGGGCAATGAGCAGTTCTTC.

CDR3 in amino acids: CASSLVGGPGNEQFF. The CDR3 DNA is TGTGCCAGCAGCTTAGTGGGGGGGCCCGGCAATGAGCAGTTCTTC. The genes are TRBV7-7 and TRBJ2-1, with a weak D call TRBD2 (7 bases). Trimming took off 1 base at V and 6 bases at J, with 13 bases between the two ends. This CDR3 spans 15 amino acids. The germline V gene has CDR1 SSHAT and CDR2 FNYEAQ (reference sequence).